The present entry profiles one TCR beta chain with its context. Other DNA variants within this sample encode the same CDR3. The sample is drawn from a study of Ad26.COV2.S vaccination and SARS-CoV-2 variants. Generated by immunoSEQ multiplex PCR, the TCRdb table keeps only in-frame clones and is missing some. The sample includes hundreds of thousands of clones, 85% to 90% seen only once; the top ten take 2.5% to 3%. Treatment reported: some 20 received Ad26.COV2.S at low or high dose, single or two shots; five or six received placebo; per-sample allocation not given. Sample collection was performed on day 63 after the first vaccine or placebo injection. The vaccine delivered Wuhan-strain SARS-CoV-2 spike through an Ad26 vector. CDR1 and CDR2 from the germline V gene are SQVTM and ANQGSEA. The CDR3 is 17 residues long. After removal of 6 bases from V and 4 bases from J, the junction contained 8 bases not matched to a gene.

The TCR originated in a person aged 18 to 59 who received the Ad26.COV2.S COVID-19 vaccine or a placebo. This specimen consisted of peripheral blood, obtained in a trial of Ad26.COV2.S vaccine versus placebo. The rearrangement links TRBV29-1 to TRBJ2-2; 16 bases line up with TRBD2. The CDR3: CSVGGLAGGPGTGELFF. DNA of the CDR3: TGCAGCGTAGGGGGACTAGCGGGAGGGCCAGGCACCGGGGAGCTGTTTTTT.